The T cell receptor (beta chain) described here comes from a study of neurological immune-mediated disorders. Notes on the study in general: Among expanded clones, no CDR3 amino acid sequences were shared across subjects, a pattern suggesting private repertoires in all groups.

This clonotype occurred many times. Its antigen is not known. One entry per CDR3 protein results from TCRdb running MiXCR on the 5' RACE reads. This repertoire shows about 60,000 distinct CDR3 sequences, nearly 10% found once; its top ten account for approximately 12%. Germline V lookup: CDR1 SGHDT, CDR2 YYEEEE. The CDR3 loop spans 13 amino acids. Trimming stripped 4 bases from V and 0 bases from J, with 7 bases between. Described time point: longitudinal time-point 2. Sequenced sample: PBMCs. The rearrangement uses TRBV5-6 and TRBJ1-1, with D uncertain. The receptor's source is a man aged 25 to 40 in good health. The CDR3 sequence: CASSQALNTEAFF. CDR3 sequence (DNA): TGTGCCAGCAGCCAAGCCCTGAACACTGAAGCTTTCTTT.